Below, 29 T cell receptor beta chains from the same sample are listed, as sequenced in a study of radiation and T cells in renal cell carcinoma (dated by TCRdb to 2018 to 2021). Library preparation was by the immunoSEQ multiplex PCR assay. Held by TCRdb, this immuneACCESS table contains in-frame sequences only and omits some clones. Under half of the omission traces to an unresolved V gene where checked; the cause of the rest is unknown. The sample has more than 60,000 clones on record, around four fifths of them singletons. The ten largest clones represent approximately 2.4% of the sample. Taken with the paper, the label for time point translates to: blood 4 weeks post-SBRT, at nephrectomy. This specimen's treatment or condition label, per the study, means: 15 Gy SBRT to primary tumor, nephrectomy 4 weeks later. Here the sequenced sample was blood, taken from a patient whose treatment included radiotherapy and nephrectomy. The source of these receptors is a woman aged 60 to 75 with renal cell carcinoma.

This chain connects TRBV5-1 to TRBJ1-6; D is unclear. The germline V and J ends were trimmed by 0 bases and 5 bases, with 6 bases remaining between them. This CDR3 contains 14 residues. Germline V gene data show CDR1 as SGHRS and CDR2 as YFSETQ. The CDR3 bases are TGCGCCAGCAGCTTGGCCGGGGATAATTCACCCCTCCACTTT. Encoded protein: CASSLAGDNSPLHF.

This chain links TRBV5-1 with TRBJ2-7; 8 bases are a match to TRBD1. Per germline, CDR1 SGHRS and CDR2 YFSETQ. There are 13 residues in the CDR3. J lost 5 bases, V lost 7 bases, and 8 bases had no gene match. The CDR3 loop is CASGQDRADEQYF. CDR3 nucleotide sequence: TGCGCCAGCGGCCAGGACAGGGCGGACGAGCAGTACTTC.

The chain uses TRBV29-1 and TRBJ2-5; D gene unclear. Germline-derived CDR1 and CDR2 are SQVTM and ANQGSEA. Trimming pared 0 bases from V and 3 bases from J, leaving 8 bases between. The CDR3 spans 13 residues. This CDR3 reads CSVEENLKETQYF. The CDR3 nucleotides read TGCAGCGTTGAAGAAAACCTAAAAGAGACCCAGTACTTC.

V and J are TRBV19 and TRBJ1-2, with D unclear. Trimming left V 8 bases short and J 7 bases short, with 14 bases between. The CDR3 covers 12 residues. The V gene's germline CDR1 is LNHDA and CDR2 SQIVND (reference sequence). As DNA, the CDR3 is TGTGCCAGTTTCCGCGGGTTGGTTGGCTACACCTTC. Protein product: CASFRGLVGYTF.

The V and J genes are TRBV6-5 and TRBJ2-1, with 10 nucleotides matching TRBD2. The CDR3 runs 15 residues. The V gene end was trimmed by 6 bases and the J gene end by 6 bases; junction bases not matched to a gene: 8. Looked up from germline, CDR1 is MNHEY and CDR2 is SVGAGI. CDR3 in amino acids: CASRPPLAGINEQFF. The CDR3 bases are TGTGCCAGCAGACCCCCACTAGCGGGAATCAATGAGCAGTTCTTC.

The chain recombines TRBV28 with TRBJ2-7; maybe TRBD1 (5 bases). Trimming pared 3 bases from V and 10 bases from J, leaving 13 bases between. The germline V gene has CDR1 MDHEN and CDR2 SYDVKM. The CDR3 extends over 12 amino acids. As DNA, the CDR3 is TGTGCCAGCAGTTTGGGGCAGACGGGTCAGTACTTC. Encoded protein: CASSLGQTGQYF.

This CDR3 is CASSPPLTSPLHF. The DNA of the CDR3 is TGTGCCAGTAGCCCACCTCTGACGTCACCCCTCCACTTT. V and J are TRBV19 and TRBJ1-6; D is ambiguous. V lost 6 bases and J 10 bases, leaving 13 bases between the germline ends. The CDR3 has 13 residues. Germline CDR1 reads LNHDA; CDR2 reads SQIVND (reference sequence).

The chain carries TRBV15 and TRBJ2-1; 11 bases agree with TRBD2. V lost 1 base and J lost 4; bases outside the gene matches: 0. The CDR3 is 15 residues long. The germline gives CDR1 LNHNV, CDR2 YYDKDF (reference sequence). The CDR3 coding sequence is TGTGCCACCAGCAGAGCTAGCGGGAGGTACAATGAGCAGTTCTTC. This translates into CATSRASGRYNEQFF.

V usage is TRBV7-9 and J usage is TRBJ2-1; D is perhaps TRBD1 or TRBD2 (6 bases each). There are 19 residues in the CDR3. V lost 11 bases, J lost 0 bases, and 29 bases lay in between. Germline CDR1 and CDR2: SEHNR and FQNEAQ (reference sequence). As DNA, the CDR3 is TGTGCCGGGGGGCCACATAGGGCCCTCTCCTCGGGCTCCTACAATGAGCAGTTCTTC. Translation: CAGGPHRALSSGSYNEQFF.

This rearrangement joins TRBV28 to TRBJ2-1; tentatively, D is TRBD1 (5 bases). This CDR3 contains 16 residues. The germline V gene has CDR1 MDHEN and CDR2 SYDVKM. With 6 bases removed from V and 3 bases from J, the gap between germline ends came to 18 bases. The CDR3 sequence is CASSPFVGESYNEQFF. CDR3 nucleotides: TGTGCCAGCAGCCCTTTCGTAGGGGAAAGCTACAATGAGCAGTTCTTC.

This clone has a handful of counts. The chain employs TRBV19 and TRBJ2-3; 10 bases fit TRBD1. CDR3 size: 14 residues. Trimming took 6 bases from V and 0 from J; bases not matched to a gene: 0. Germline CDR1 is LNHDA and CDR2 is SQIVND (reference sequence). CDR3 sequence (DNA): TGTGCCAGTAGGGGACAGGGGAGCACAGATACGCAGTATTTT. Its protein is CASRGQGSTDTQYF.

This chain uses TRBV5-6 with TRBJ1-6; TRBD1 is a possible D gene (6 bases). Germline V gene sequence: CDR1 SGHDT, CDR2 YYEEEE. The CDR3 spans 15 residues. With 0 bases removed from V and 6 bases from J, the gap between germline ends came to 10 bases. The CDR3 loop is CASSLAGGLNSPLHF. For the CDR3, the DNA is TGTGCCAGCAGCTTGGCGGGGGGGCTTAATTCACCCCTCCACTTT.

V usage is TRBV5-4 and J usage is TRBJ2-2, with a weak D call TRBD1 (5 bases). Trimming shortened V by 0 bases and J by 2 bases, and 17 bases separated the two germline ends. Germline V lookup: CDR1 SGHNT, CDR2 YYREEE (reference sequence). The CDR3 extends over 18 amino acids. CDR3 coding DNA: TGTGCCAGCAGCTTGGCCCCGGGTACAGGTATAAACACCGGGGAGCTGTTTTTT. Translating it yields CASSLAPGTGINTGELFF.

The chain uses TRBV15 and TRBJ1-1, with D possibly TRBD1 on 5 matching bases. The CDR3 is made up of 17 amino acids. The germline V gene encodes CDR1 LNHNV and CDR2 YYDKDF (reference sequence). V was trimmed by 0 bases and J by 1 base, leaving 15 bases between them. The CDR3 region is CATSREILQDKNTEAFF. The CDR3 DNA reads as TGTGCCACCAGCAGAGAGATTTTGCAGGACAAGAACACTGAAGCTTTCTTT.

This clone was seen only once. The chain uses TRBV6-1 and TRBJ1-6, with a weak D call TRBD1 (5 bases). Deletions cut 1 base from V and 0 bases from J, with 10 bases between. The CDR3 is 17 amino acids. The germline gives CDR1 MNHNS, CDR2 SASEGT. The chain's CDR3 is CASSEVGGSSYNSPLHF. The CDR3 coding sequence is TGTGCCAGCAGTGAAGTTGGGGGGAGCTCCTATAATTCACCCCTCCACTTT.

This clone was observed a handful of times. The chain combines TRBV7-6 with TRBJ2-2; no firm D call. CDR1 and CDR2 from the germline V gene are SGHVS and FNYEAQ. This CDR3 region has 15 residues. Trimming shortened V by 1 base and J by 1 base, and 7 bases separated the two germline ends. CDR3 coding DNA: TGTGCCAGCAGCTTAGAGGGCGAGAACACCGGGGAGCTGTTTTTT. This encodes CASSLEGENTGELFF.

The V call is TRBV11-2, the J call TRBJ2-1; a possible D gene is TRBD2 (6 bases). The CDR3 sequence is 13 residues long. Looked up from germline, CDR1 is SGHAT and CDR2 is FQNNGV. V was clipped by 6 bases and J by 6 bases, with 12 bases between them. CDR3 sequence reads: CASSPGLVNEQFF. CDR3 bases: TGTGCCAGCAGTCCGGGACTTGTCAATGAGCAGTTCTTC.

The chain links TRBV7-2 to TRBJ1-1; D not resolved. CDR1 SGHTA and CDR2 FQGNSA come from the germline V gene. V lost 2 bases and J 1 base, leaving 8 bases between the germline ends. There are 14 residues in the CDR3. The CDR3 loop reads CASSLSRENTEAFF. The DNA for the CDR3 is TGTGCCAGCAGCTTATCTCGAGAGAACACTGAAGCTTTCTTT.

The V and J genes are TRBV14 and TRBJ2-7; D is unclear. Per the germline V gene, CDR1 is SGHDN and CDR2 is FVKESK. CDR3 length: 13 amino acids. V lost 1 base, J lost 5 bases, and 9 bases lay in between. CDR3 DNA: TGTGCCAGCAGCCAAGGTATCCGGGACGAGCAGTACTTC. Protein: CASSQGIRDEQYF.

V gene TRBV4-1 combines with J gene TRBJ2-7, with 8 bases lining up with TRBD1. CDR3 length: 15 amino acids. CDR1 and CDR2 (germline): MGHRA, YSYEKL. The junction had 8 bases not matched to a gene; V was cut back by 4 bases and J by 3 bases. This chain's CDR3 is CASSPGQGVLYEQYF. CDR3 DNA sequence: TGCGCCAGCAGCCCCGGACAGGGAGTACTCTACGAGCAGTACTTC.

This chain connects TRBV7-2 to TRBJ2-7; 7 nucleotides match TRBD1. Germline values: CDR1 SGHTA, CDR2 FQGNSA. The CDR3 is 14 residues long. V trimming: 5 bases; J trimming: 2 bases; junction bases outside the gene matches: 6. CDR3 sequence: CASSPTGNPYEQYF. CDR3 DNA sequence: TGTGCCAGCAGCCCGACAGGGAACCCCTACGAGCAGTACTTC.

This chain uses TRBV7-9 with TRBJ2-1; 9 nucleotides agree with TRBD2. Germline CDR1 reads SEHNR; CDR2 reads FQNEAQ (reference sequence). After removal of 2 bases from V and 6 bases from J, the junction contained 8 bases not matched to a gene. The CDR3 sequence is 16 residues long. The CDR3 bases are TGTGCCAGCAGCTTAAGTGGCGGGGGGGCCTCCAATGAGCAGTTCTTC. Its translation is CASSLSGGGASNEQFF.

This clone was counted only a few times. V is TRBV30 and J is TRBJ2-7; 7 bases line up with TRBD1. With 5 bases clipped from V and 0 bases from J, the junction kept 16 bases outside the gene matches. Germline V gives CDR1 GTSNPN, CDR2 SVGIG (reference sequence). This CDR3 has 17 amino acids. In DNA form, the CDR3 reads TGTGCCTGGCGCCTACCGAAGTCGGGACAGAACTCCTACGAGCAGTACTTC. Translated: CAWRLPKSGQNSYEQYF.

This rearrangement joins TRBV27 to TRBJ1-5, with 8 nucleotides matching TRBD1. The V gene's germline CDR1 is MNHEY and CDR2 SMNVEV (reference sequence). The length of the CDR3 is 13 residues. J was trimmed by 5 bases and V by 3 bases; bases with no gene match: 0. CDR3 residues: CASSLTGDQPQHF. CDR3 sequence (DNA): TGTGCCAGCAGTTTGACAGGGGATCAGCCCCAGCATTTT.

The chain combines TRBV6-6 with TRBJ2-4, with a tentative D call TRBD2 (5 bases). Germline-derived CDR1 and CDR2 are MNHNY and SVGAGI (reference sequence). This CDR3 contains 13 residues. Deletions cut 2 bases from V and 4 bases from J, with 6 bases between. The CDR3 protein is CASSYPGKNIQYF. CDR3 nucleotide sequence: TGTGCCAGCAGTTACCCGGGAAAAAACATTCAGTACTTC.

The chain carries TRBV29-1 and TRBJ2-2, with D possibly being TRBD2 (6 bases). The CDR3 consists of 14 residues. V was shortened by 4 bases and J by 5 bases, with 14 bases between the two germline ends. Per germline, CDR1 SQVTM and CDR2 ANQGSEA. CDR3 sequence: CSVAVAGKTGELFF. As DNA, the CDR3 is TGCAGCGTTGCGGTGGCGGGAAAGACCGGGGAGCTGTTTTTT.

This clone was recorded a few times. The chain uses TRBV5-1 and TRBJ1-5; the match to TRBD1 covers 10 bases. Germline CDR1 is SGHRS and CDR2 is YFSETQ. V lost 6 bases, J lost 2 bases, and 5 bases stayed unmatched. This CDR3 has 15 amino acids. The CDR3 DNA is TGCGCCAGCAATCCCGGGACAGGGGGCAATCAGCCCCAGCATTTT. Amino acid sequence: CASNPGTGGNQPQHF.

The chain employs TRBV28 and TRBJ2-1; D may correspond to TRBD1 or TRBD2 (5 bases each). V gave up 6 bases and J gave up 3 bases, with 15 bases separating them. The CDR3 has 15 amino acids. Germline V gene lookup returns CDR1 MDHEN and CDR2 SYDVKM. This chain's CDR3 is CASSLGDRFYNEQFF. In nucleotides, the CDR3 is TGTGCCAGCAGCTTAGGGGACCGCTTCTACAATGAGCAGTTCTTC.

The chain couples TRBV18 to TRBJ2-1; 8 bases align to TRBD2. The CDR3 has 15 residues. The V segment lost 5 bases and the J segment 9 bases; nucleotides outside the gene matches: 12. Germline CDR1 is KGHSH and CDR2 is LQKENI. The CDR3 coding sequence is TGTGCCAGCTCATCTGATCCTCCGGCGGGAGGTGAGCAGTTCTTC. It specifies CASSSDPPAGGEQFF.